Sequencing of this TCR beta chain was carried out in a study of T cells after yellow fever vaccination. The table lists this clonotype with many counts. V lost 6 bases, J lost 8 bases, and 7 bases stayed unmatched. Germline values: CDR1 SGHVS, CDR2 FQNEAQ. The CDR3 runs 13 residues. TCRdb used MiXCR to reprocess the 5' RACE reads, holding one entry per CDR3 protein. The sample has roughly 85,000 distinct CDR3 sequences, 13% seen once. The clonotype comes from a man between 18 and 29 years old who received the YFV17D yellow fever vaccine. The sample in question was CD8+ T cells not binding an NS4B(214-222) dextramer, sorted from PBMCs, obtained 21 days after the first yellow fever vaccination. This rearrangement joins TRBV7-8 to TRBJ2-1; 7 bases fit TRBD2. Here the CDR3 reads CASRGGGLDEQFF. CDR3 nucleotide sequence: TGTGCCAGCAGGGGGGGGGGGTTGGATGAGCAGTTCTTC.